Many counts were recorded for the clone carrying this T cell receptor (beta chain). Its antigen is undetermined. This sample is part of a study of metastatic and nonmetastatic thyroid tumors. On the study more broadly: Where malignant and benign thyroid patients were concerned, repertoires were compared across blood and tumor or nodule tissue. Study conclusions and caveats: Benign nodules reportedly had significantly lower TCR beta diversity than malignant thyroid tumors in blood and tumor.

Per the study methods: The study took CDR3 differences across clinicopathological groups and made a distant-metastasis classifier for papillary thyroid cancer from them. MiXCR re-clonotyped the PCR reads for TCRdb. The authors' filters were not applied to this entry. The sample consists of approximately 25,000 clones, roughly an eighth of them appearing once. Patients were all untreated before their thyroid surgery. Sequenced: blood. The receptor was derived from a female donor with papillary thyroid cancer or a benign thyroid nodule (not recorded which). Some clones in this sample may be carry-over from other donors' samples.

The CDR3 DNA is TGTGCCAGTAGTATTGCGGAAAGGGGGGGTCAGCCCCAGCATTTT. Its protein product is CASSIAERGGQPQHF. The chain uses TRBV19 and TRBJ1-5; D might be TRBD1 (6 bases). V was pared by 3 bases and J by 6 bases, with 15 bases between. The CDR3 is 15 amino acids. Germline V gives CDR1 LNHDA, CDR2 SQIVND (reference sequence).